These 15 T cell receptor beta chains came from one sample sequenced in a study of T cells in narcolepsy. Using immunoSEQ multiplex PCR, the repertoire was profiled, and TCRdb retains in-frame clones only, with some absent. The table includes around 39,000 clones, approximately 85% detected once. Sample: CD45RA- memory CD4+ T cells from PBMCs. Receptors were obtained from a human donor with narcolepsy.

V gene TRBV11-3 combines with J gene TRBJ2-5; unclear D gene. Deletions cut 1 base from V and 1 base from J, with 7 bases between. Looked up from germline, CDR1 is SGHNT and CDR2 is YENEEA. This CDR3 spans 14 amino acids. In DNA, the CDR3 is TGTGCCAGCAGCTTAGGAGGAGTCCAAGAGACCCAGTACTTC. Its translation: CASSLGGVQETQYF.

The gene calls are TRBV5-4 and TRBJ2-2, with 8 bases lining up with TRBD2. V lost 4 bases to trimming and J lost 0 bases; unmatched junction nucleotides: 2. The CDR3 has 15 residues. CDR1 and CDR2 from the germline V gene are SGHNT and YYREEE (reference sequence). The CDR3 loop reads CASSPSGSNTGELFF. In DNA form, the CDR3 reads TGTGCCAGCAGCCCTAGCGGGTCGAACACCGGGGAGCTGTTTTTT.

The rearrangement joins TRBV6-5 to TRBJ2-5; 11 bases fit TRBD2. The germline V gene encodes CDR1 MNHEY and CDR2 SVGAGI. The CDR3 covers 16 residues. Unmatched junction bases numbered 7, after V lost 0 bases and J lost 7 bases. CDR3 region: CASSYSRLAGRGTQYF. DNA of the CDR3: TGTGCCAGCAGTTACTCGAGACTAGCGGGGCGCGGGACCCAGTACTTC.

This clone was found a few times. This chain uses TRBV18 with TRBJ1-2, with D perhaps TRBD1 (5 bases). The CDR3 covers 13 residues. V lost 3 bases and J 2 bases, leaving 7 bases between the germline ends. In germline, CDR1 is KGHSH, CDR2 LQKENI. CDR3 amino acids: CASSPRDNYGYTF. In nucleotides, the CDR3 is TGTGCCAGCTCACCCCGGGACAACTATGGCTACACCTTC.

V is TRBV7-2 and J is TRBJ2-5; D is possibly TRBD2 (7 bases). TRBJ2-7 matches the DNA end more closely, so the J call is doubtful. This CDR3 has 14 residues. CDR1 is SGHTA and CDR2 is FQGNSA in the germline V gene. CDR3 sequence: CASSPQGLTYEQYF. CDR3 DNA: TGTGCCAGCAGCCCACAGGGACTAACCTACGAGCAGTACTTC.

The chain combines TRBV6-1 with TRBJ1-5; TRBD1 agrees at 9 bases. The CDR3 is 14 amino acids. Germline-derived CDR1 and CDR2 are MNHNS and SASEGT. The junction had 4 bases not matched to a gene; V was cut back by 5 bases and J by 5 bases. CDR3 in DNA: TGTGCCAGCAGTACAGGGGGCCGAGATCAGCCCCAGCATTTT. This encodes CASSTGGRDQPQHF.

This clone was detected only once. The chain employs TRBV5-1 and TRBJ1-2, with 8 bases aligning to TRBD1. Germline values: CDR1 SGHRS, CDR2 YFSETQ. With V trimmed by 4 bases and J by 1 base, 15 bases remained unmatched. This CDR3 comprises 18 residues. In DNA, the CDR3 is TGCGCCAGCAGCACCGGCGACAGGGGCCAAACCCGTAACTATGGCTACACCTTC. This sequence encodes CASSTGDRGQTRNYGYTF.

This clone was observed a handful of times. J is TRBJ1-2 and V is TRBV7-2; 8 positions agree with TRBD1. The CDR3 spans 13 residues. CDR1 and CDR2 (germline): SGHTA, FQGNSA. V was clipped by 5 bases and J by 8 bases; unmatched bases: 7. CDR3 nucleotides: TGTGCCAGCAGCACAACGGGACAGGTCGGCTACACCTTC. Protein: CASSTTGQVGYTF.

V usage is TRBV6-5 and J usage is TRBJ2-7, with D tentatively TRBD1 (5 bases). The CDR3 has 14 residues. Germline CDR1 reads MNHEY; CDR2 reads SVGAGI. V lost 4 bases, J lost 2 bases, and 12 bases lay in between. CDR3 in amino acids: CASSSPRQTYEQYF. In DNA, the CDR3 is TGTGCCAGCAGTTCCCCAAGACAGACCTACGAGCAGTACTTC.

The rearrangement links TRBV19 to TRBJ1-5; 8 positions match TRBD1. This CDR3 has 15 residues. The germline V gene encodes CDR1 LNHDA and CDR2 SQIVND (reference sequence). Unmatched junction bases numbered 5, after V lost 7 bases and J lost 0 bases. CDR3 sequence: CASIQGAYSNQPQHF. In DNA form, the CDR3 reads TGTGCCAGTATCCAGGGGGCGTATAGCAATCAGCCCCAGCATTTT.

The chain recombines TRBV15 with TRBJ2-5; D is unclear. TRBJ2-7 matches the DNA end more closely, so the J call is doubtful. The CDR3 has 14 residues. Germline-derived CDR1 and CDR2 are LNHNV and YYDKDF (reference sequence). CDR3 bases: TGTGCCACCAGCAGAGACAGGACCAGCTACGAGCAGTACTTC. It encodes CATSRDRTSYEQYF.

This chain links TRBV9 with TRBJ2-6; TRBD2 is a possible D gene (6 bases). The CDR3 has 14 residues. Trimming removed 7 bases at V and 4 bases at J, with 12 bases between. Germline lookup yields CDR1 SGDLS and CDR2 YYNGEE. The CDR3 loop reads CASAGRRGANVLTF. CDR3 nucleotide sequence: TGTGCCAGCGCCGGGAGAAGGGGGGCCAACGTCCTGACTTTC.

This clone was observed a handful of times. The gene calls are TRBV4-3 and TRBJ1-1; no definite D call. CDR3 length equals 13 residues. Trimming stripped 4 bases from V and 4 bases from J, with 10 bases between. Germline V CDR1 and CDR2: LGHNA, YSLEER. CDR3 sequence (DNA): TGCGCCAGCAGCCTTCAGGTGAGCACTGAAGCTTTCTTT. It specifies CASSLQVSTEAFF.

This chain joins TRBV14 and TRBJ1-1, with TRBD1 matching 9 bases. The germline CDR1 and CDR2 sequences are SGHDN and FVKESK. The CDR3 runs to 18 residues. Trimming removed 5 bases from V and 1 base from J; junction bases left unmatched: 14. CDR3 coding DNA: TGTGCCAGCAGCGCTAAGGGGGGACAGGGAATGAGGAACACTGAAGCTTTCTTT. This encodes CASSAKGGQGMRNTEAFF.

This chain uses TRBV19 with TRBJ2-1; TRBD1 agrees at 11 bases. From germline, CDR1 is LNHDA and CDR2 SQIVND (reference sequence). The CDR3 length is 15 residues. Trimming cost V 4 bases and J 6 bases; bases outside gene matches: 5. Written as DNA, the CDR3 is TGTGCCAGTAGTAAAGGACAGGGGGCACGCAATGAGCAGTTCTTC. This sequence encodes CASSKGQGARNEQFF.